A selection of T cell receptor beta chains follows, all from one sample in a study of T cell responses to AZD1222 COVID-19 vaccine. Method: immunoSEQ multiplex PCR; TCRdb's copy keeps in-frame clones and lacks some. The sample lists roughly 130,000 clones; roughly 86% were seen once. This material consisted of peripheral blood, taken on day 0 of AZD1222 vaccination. The receptors originated from an adult in good health. Each CDR3 is given with its conserved first and last residue. D genes are given only for firm matches. For some rows the clone size is stated as once, few or many, or as a class when expanded; others skip it.

>-|-|TRBJ1-2|TRBV7-2
CASSLDTSYGYTF
TGTGCCAGCAGCTTAGACACAAGCTATGGCTACACCTTC
>-|-|TRBJ2-1|TRBV9
CASSVGGWHEQFF
TGTGCCAGCAGCGTAGGTGGGTGGCATGAGCAGTTCTTC
>-|-|TRBJ2-3|TRBV10-3
CAISESRVSTDTQYF
TGTGCCATCAGTGAGTCGCGGGTTAGCACAGATACGCAGTATTTT
>-|-|TRBJ1-1|TRBV9
CASSVDGAMNTEAFF
TGTGCCAGCAGCGTAGATGGGGCCATGAACACTGAAGCTTTCTTT
>once|-|TRBJ2-3|TRBV7-2
CASSPSTRRGLRDTQYF
TGTGCCAGCAGCCCATCGACCCGGCGGGGCCTCAGGGATACGCAGTATTTT
>-|-|TRBJ1-4|TRBV19
CASSSTATNEKLFF
TGTGCCAGTTCCTCGACGGCAACTAATGAAAAACTGTTTTTT
>-|TRBD1|TRBJ2-7|TRBV18
CASSPDREAEQYF
TGTGCCAGCTCTCCGGACAGGGAGGCCGAGCAGTACTTC
>-|-|TRBJ1-5|TRBV2
CANGGGNNQPQHF
TGTGCCAACGGAGGGGGTAACAATCAGCCCCAGCATTTT
>-|-|TRBJ2-7|TRBV6-5
CASSYSPAGAAEQYF
TGTGCCAGCAGTTACTCTCCTGCGGGCGCGGCTGAGCAGTACTTC
>-|-|TRBJ1-5|TRBV5-5
CASSPESFRGNQPQHF
TGTGCCAGCAGCCCCGAGTCCTTTAGGGGCAATCAGCCCCAGCATTTT
>-|TRBD2|TRBJ2-3|TRBV5-4
CASSLAGTSGPSDTQYF
TGTGCCAGCAGCTTGGCCGGAACTAGCGGACCCTCGGATACGCAGTATTTT
>-|-|TRBJ2-7|TRBV10-3
CAISESEGRTEQYF
TGTGCCATCAGTGAGTCGGAGGGTAGGACCGAGCAGTACTTC
>-|-|TRBJ2-7|TRBV6-5
CASSWGQYEQYF
TGTGCCAGCAGTTGGGGGCAGTACGAGCAGTACTTC
>-|TRBD2|TRBJ2-7|TRBV19
CASEPTSGGGYEQYF
TGTGCCAGTGAACCAACTAGCGGCGGGGGCTACGAGCAGTACTTC
>-|-|TRBJ2-4|TRBV6-2/TRBV6-3
CASSALEGARDIQYF
TGTGCCAGCAGTGCCTTGGAGGGGGCAAGGGACATTCAGTACTTC
>-|-|TRBJ2-5|TRBV28
CASSPPPGGETQYF
TGTGCCAGCAGTCCCCCCCCTGGGGGGGAGACCCAGTACTTC
>-|-|TRBJ2-3|TRBV30
CAWSATSSSTDTQYF
TGTGCCTGGAGCGCGACTAGTAGTAGCACAGATACGCAGTATTTT
>few|-|TRBJ2-7|TRBV29-1
CSVIIPEGRGSYEQYF
TGCAGCGTTATTATCCCGGAGGGACGGGGATCCTACGAGCAGTACTTC
>-|-|TRBJ1-5|TRBV10-2
CASSDSMGGRGHSNQPQHF
TGCGCCAGCAGTGATTCCATGGGGGGCCGGGGACATAGCAATCAGCCCCAGCATTTT
>-|-|TRBJ1-1|TRBV10-3
CAISKTAANTEAFF
TGTGCCATCAGCAAAACAGCGGCGAACACTGAAGCTTTCTTT
>-|-|TRBJ1-1|TRBV5-1
CASSLGMNTEAFF
TGCGCCAGCAGCTTGGGGATGAACACTGAAGCTTTCTTT
>-|-|TRBJ2-3|TRBV7-3
CASSLGPLDTQYF
TGTGCCAGCAGCTTAGGACCCTTAGATACGCAGTATTTT
>-|-|TRBJ1-2|TRBV24-1
CATSVGAERDGYTF
TGTGCCACCAGTGTTGGGGCAGAAAGAGATGGCTACACCTTC
>-|-|TRBJ1-6|TRBV3-1/TRBV3-2
CASSQDRQGGSPLHF
TGTGCCAGCAGCCAAGACCGCCAGGGAGGTTCACCCCTCCACTTT
>-|-|TRBJ2-7|TRBV6-6
CASSYLGRDGEQYF
TGTGCCAGCAGTTACCTCGGAAGGGATGGCGAGCAGTACTTC
>-|-|TRBJ1-2|TRBV7-9
CASSRQTDYGYTF
TGTGCCAGCAGCCGTCAGACAGACTATGGCTACACCTTC
>once|TRBD1|TRBJ2-7|TRBV6-5
CASSYYWTGAVYEQYF
TGTGCCAGCAGTTACTACTGGACAGGGGCCGTCTACGAGCAGTACTTC
>once|TRBD2|TRBJ2-7|TRBV24-1
CATSPGLAGEVPYEQYF
TGTGCCACCTCACCGGGACTAGCGGGGGAGGTCCCCTACGAGCAGTACTTC
>-|-|TRBJ1-6|TRBV3-1/TRBV3-2
CASSQQWGGSNNSPLHF
TGTGCCAGCAGCCAACAGTGGGGGGGCAGTAATAATTCACCCCTCCACTTT
>once|TRBD2|TRBJ2-1|TRBV30
CAWSETPHWEASGVNEQFF
TGTGCCTGGAGTGAGACTCCACATTGGGAGGCTAGCGGGGTAAATGAGCAGTTCTTC
>-|-|TRBJ2-6|TRBV2
CASSELRAANVLTF
TGTGCCAGCAGTGAACTCAGGGCGGCCAACGTCCTGACTTTC
>-|-|TRBJ1-2|TRBV27
CASSLVLGAGYGYTF
TGTGCCAGCAGTTTAGTGTTGGGGGCGGGGTATGGCTACACCTTC
>once|-|TRBJ1-2|TRBV9
CASSEGTRGDGSIGYTF
TGTGCCAGCAGCGAGGGAACAAGGGGGGATGGATCTATTGGCTACACCTTC
>-|TRBD2|TRBJ2-2|TRBV28
CAGEGPGTGELFF
TGTGCCGGGGAGGGCCCGGGCACCGGGGAGCTGTTTTTT
>-|-|TRBJ2-1|TRBV11-3
CASSLELEASYNEQFF
TGTGCCAGCAGCTTAGAGCTGGAGGCCTCCTACAATGAGCAGTTCTTC
>-|-|TRBJ2-5|TRBV18
CASSRRNQETQYF
TGTGCCAGCTCACGCAGGAACCAAGAGACCCAGTACTTC
>-|TRBD2|TRBJ2-1|TRBV7-2
CASSLLSSGGYNEQFF
TGTGCCAGCAGCTTATTGTCGAGCGGGGGCTACAATGAGCAGTTCTTC
>-|TRBD1|TRBJ1-2|TRBV11-2
CASSQEYRGTYGYTF
TGTGCCAGCAGCCAAGAATACAGGGGCACTTATGGCTACACCTTC
>-|-|TRBJ1-1|TRBV6-2/TRBV6-3
CASSYAGVNTEAFF
TGTGCCAGCAGTTACGCCGGGGTGAACACTGAAGCTTTCTTT
>-|-|TRBJ2-3|TRBV5-3
CARSLGVEGSKAAMISTDTQYF
TGTGCCAGAAGCTTGGGTGTTGAAGGTTCCAAAGCAGCCATGATAAGCACAGATACGCAGTATTTT
>-|-|TRBJ1-5|TRBV6-4
CASSPGGGNQPQHF
TGTGCCAGCAGTCCGGGGGGGGGCAATCAGCCCCAGCATTTT
>-|TRBD1|TRBJ1-5|TRBV2
CASSRDRGELRQPQHF
TGTGCCAGCAGTCGCGACAGGGGCGAGTTAAGACAGCCCCAGCATTTT
>-|-|TRBJ1-4|TRBV14
CASSQVAEGTPVF
-
>-|-|TRBJ2-2|TRBV12-3/TRBV12-4
CASSQGPGELFF
TGTGCCAGCAGCCAAGGTCCCGGGGAGCTGTTTTTT
>many|-|TRBJ1-2|TRBV27
CASSSGRDGYTF
TGTGCCAGCAGTTCAGGCAGGGATGGCTACACCTTC
>-|TRBD2|TRBJ2-2|TRBV24-1
CATSDPYFGGDTGELFF
TGTGCCACCAGTGATCCCTACTTTGGGGGGGACACCGGGGAGCTGTTTTTT
>once|-|TRBJ1-3|TRBV18
CASSRDSGNTIYF
TGTGCCAGCTCACGGGACTCTGGAAACACCATATATTTT
>-|-|TRBJ2-2|TRBV27
CASSPLGLTNTGELFF
TGTGCCAGCAGCCCACTAGGGCTCACGAACACCGGGGAGCTGTTTTTT
>-|-|TRBJ2-7|TRBV21-1
CASSKGTESSYEQYF
TGTGCCAGCAGCAAAGGGACAGAGAGCTCCTACGAGCAGTACTTC
>-|TRBD2|TRBJ2-1|TRBV30
CAWDTSGSDNEQFF
TGTGCCTGGGATACTAGCGGGAGTGACAATGAGCAGTTCTTC
>-|-|TRBJ2-3|TRBV4-1
CASSQNPNSGGDTQYF
TGCGCCAGCAGCCAAAATCCCAACTCTGGGGGGGATACGCAGTATTTT
>once|-|TRBJ2-2|TRBV7-9
CASSPFRGGSNTGELFF
TGTGCCAGCAGCCCCTTTCGCGGCGGTTCGAACACCGGGGAGCTGTTTTTT
>once|-|TRBJ1-6|TRBV27
CASSPQGRPYASPLHF
TGTGCCAGCAGCCCACAGGGTCGTCCGTACGCTTCACCCCTCCACTTT